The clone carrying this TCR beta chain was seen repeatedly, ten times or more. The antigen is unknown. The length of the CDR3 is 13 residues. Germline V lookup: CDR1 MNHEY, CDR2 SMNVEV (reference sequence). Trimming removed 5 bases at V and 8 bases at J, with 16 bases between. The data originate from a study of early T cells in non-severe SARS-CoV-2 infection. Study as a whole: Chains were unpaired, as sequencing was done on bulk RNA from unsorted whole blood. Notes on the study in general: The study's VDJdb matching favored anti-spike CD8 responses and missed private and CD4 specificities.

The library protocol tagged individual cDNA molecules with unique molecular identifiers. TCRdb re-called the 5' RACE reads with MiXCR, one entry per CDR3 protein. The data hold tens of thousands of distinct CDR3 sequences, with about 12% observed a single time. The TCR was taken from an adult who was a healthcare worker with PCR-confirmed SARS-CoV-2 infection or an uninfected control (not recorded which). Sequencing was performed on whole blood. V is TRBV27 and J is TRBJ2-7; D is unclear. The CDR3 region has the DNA TGTGCCAGCAGTCAGAGTTACGAGTGGCAGCAGTACTTC. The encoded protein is CASSQSYEWQQYF.